This TCR beta chain emerged from a study of blood T cell repertoires in COVID-19. The overall study: Samples representing acute and convalescent COVID-19 were sourced from the United States, Italy and Spain. T cells, B-cell-depleted T cells, or PBMCs supplied cDNA or gDNA.

The CDR3 has 16 amino acids. Trimming took 6 bases from V and 5 from J; bases not matched to a gene: 11. The germline V gene encodes CDR1 SGHRS and CDR2 YFSETQ. Per the study methods: Reference gene primer amplification gave nucleated cell count estimates. Only in-frame clones appear in the TCRdb table, and some are missing; sequencing was by immunoSEQ multiplex PCR. The DNA gave D and trimming, while V, J and clone size come from that table. The sample has 150,000 to 200,000 clones, about 86% seen once. Seattle patients were enrolled while actively infected and followed longitudinally. This chain links TRBV5-1 with TRBJ2-2; 9 bases map to TRBD1. This receptor was obtained from a woman in her 70s with COVID-19, enrolled during active disease. The specimen sequenced was peripheral blood. CDR3 sequence reads: CASTGTGGARTGELFF. The CDR3 DNA reads TGCGCCAGCACCGGCACAGGGGGCGCAAGGACCGGGGAGCTGTTTTTT.